Listed below are T cell receptor beta chains from one sample, sequenced in a study of blood T cell repertoires in COVID-19. Libraries were prepared by immunoSEQ multiplex PCR; TCRdb keeps only in-frame clonotypes and omits some of them. The profile shows 200,000 or so clones, around 80% of them singletons. What was sequenced was peripheral blood. The receptors originated from a man in his thirties or forties with active or convalescent COVID-19. Both conserved end residues are part of each CDR3. D genes are given only for firm matches. Not all rows give a size; the values are once, few, many and, for expanded clones, a class.

CDR3 length	V gene	clone size	J gene	D gene	CDR3 DNA	CDR3 protein
16	TRBV30	NA	TRBJ2-1	NA	TGTGCCTGGAGTGTAGGGGGGGCGGGATTGGCCAATGAGCAGTTCTTC	CAWSVGGAGLANEQFF
13	TRBV12-3/TRBV12-4	NA	TRBJ1-2	NA	TGTGCCAGCAGCAGGGAGGGCAACTATGGCTACACCTTC	CASSREGNYGYTF
15	TRBV9	NA	TRBJ2-3	NA	TGTGCCAGCAGCGTAGATAGGCAGGGAGGCGATACGCAGTATTTT	CASSVDRQGGDTQYF
14	TRBV7-8	NA	TRBJ1-5	TRBD1	TGTGCCAGCAGCTCGGGACAGGATAATCAGCCCCAGCATTTT	CASSSGQDNQPQHF
15	TRBV2	once	TRBJ1-2	TRBD1	TGTGCCAGCGTAGGTGCTTGGACAGGGAGAGCCTGCTACACCTTC	CASVGAWTGRACYTF
16	TRBV24-1	NA	TRBJ2-1	TRBD1	TGTGCCACCAGTGATCCTGGGACAGGGATCGGCAATGAGCAGTTCTTC	CATSDPGTGIGNEQFF
15	TRBV7-3	few	TRBJ1-2	TRBD1	TGTGCCAGCAGCCCGTCGGGACAGGGGGGCTATGGCTACACCTTC	CASSPSGQGGYGYTF
16	TRBV18	NA	TRBJ1-5	TRBD1	TGTGCCAGCTCACCCTCCCAGGGACAGAACAATCAGCCCCAGCATTTT	CASSPSQGQNNQPQHF
17	TRBV7-9	NA	TRBJ1-3	NA	TGTGCCAGCGTCCCCCCCGTGGAGGGACTCTCTGGAAACACCATATATTTT	CASVPPVEGLSGNTIYF
15	TRBV5-1	NA	TRBJ2-2	TRBD1	TGCGCCAGCAGCTGGGGACAGGGAGGGACCGGGGAGCTGTTTTTT	CASSWGQGGTGELFF
15	TRBV6-5	NA	TRBJ2-2	TRBD1	TGTGCCAGCACCCCGACAGGGGTGGCCACCGGGGAGCTGTTTTTT	CASTPTGVATGELFF
16	TRBV9	NA	TRBJ1-2	TRBD1	TGTGCCAGCAGCCCGCAGGGGGGGACAGGGAACTATGGCTACACCTTC	CASSPQGGTGNYGYTF
16	TRBV10-3	NA	TRBJ2-2	TRBD2	TGTGCCATCAGTGAGTCGGGCGGGAGAAACACCGGGGAGCTGTTTTTT	CAISESGGRNTGELFF
18	TRBV2	NA	TRBJ2-2	NA	TGTGCCAGCAGCCTTGACGGCAGGACGGGGAAGAACACCGGGGAGCTGTTTTTT	CASSLDGRTGKNTGELFF
14	TRBV5-1	NA	TRBJ1-5	NA	TGCGCCAGCAGCCCAGGGCCCCCTGCCCAGCCCCAGCATTTT	CASSPGPPAQPQHF
16	TRBV3-1/TRBV3-2	NA	TRBJ2-3	NA	TGTGCCAGCAGCCAAGGAAGAGGAAGCACCCCAGATACGCAGTATTTT	CASSQGRGSTPDTQYF
15	TRBV7-6	NA	TRBJ2-5	TRBD2	TGTGCCAGCAGCCCAGGCACTAGCGGGCAAGAGACCCAGTACTTC	CASSPGTSGQETQYF
15	TRBV9	NA	TRBJ1-2	NA	TGTGCCAGCAGCGGATCGAAGGGGCTGGTCTATGGCTACACCTTC	CASSGSKGLVYGYTF
14	TRBV6-2/TRBV6-3	NA	TRBJ2-2	NA	TGTGCCAGCAGTTACGCACAGGACACCGGGGAGCTGTTTTTT	CASSYAQDTGELFF
12	TRBV28	NA	TRBJ1-1	NA	TGTGCCAGCAGTTTATGGCAGGCAAAAGCTTTCTTT	CASSLWQAKAFF
16	TRBV9	NA	TRBJ2-2	TRBD2	TGTGCCAGCAGCTCAGCGGGAGGAGGGACCACCGGGGAGCTGTTTTTT	CASSSAGGGTTGELFF
14	TRBV21-1	NA	TRBJ1-1	NA	TGTGCCAGCAGCAAGTTTTCAGGAGGGGTTGAGGCTTTCTTT	CASSKFSGGVEAFF
13	TRBV29-1	NA	TRBJ1-5	TRBD1	TGCAGCGTTTGGGACAGCGACAATCAGCCCCAGCATTTT	CSVWDSDNQPQHF
15	TRBV2	once	TRBJ1-4	TRBD1	TGTGCCAGCAGTGGGGACAGGGGGCGCCGTGAAAAACTGTTTTTT	CASSGDRGRREKLFF
13	TRBV19	NA	TRBJ2-7	TRBD2	TGTGCCAGTAGTAGCGGGAGCTCCTACGAGCAGTACTTC	CASSSGSSYEQYF
16	TRBV5-4	NA	TRBJ2-3	TRBD2	TGTGCCAGCAGCCGATTAGCGGGGGCCTACACAGATACGCAGTATTTT	CASSRLAGAYTDTQYF
15	TRBV19	NA	TRBJ2-7	NA	TGTGCCAGTAGTCCGTATGTCGAGCCCACCTACGAGCAGTACTTC	CASSPYVEPTYEQYF
11	TRBV30	NA	TRBJ1-2	TRBD1	TGTGCCTGGGACAGGGTCGGTGGCTACACCTTC	CAWDRVGGYTF
13	TRBV30	NA	TRBJ1-1	NA	TGTGCCTGGAACCGGGGGAGTGGCACTGAAGCTTTCTTT	CAWNRGSGTEAFF
15	TRBV18	NA	TRBJ1-5	TRBD1	TGTGCCAGCTCCCCGACAGGGTCGGGCAATCAGCCCCAGCATTTT	CASSPTGSGNQPQHF
14	TRBV6-5	once	TRBJ2-6	NA	TGTGCCAGCGGGCCCTACTCTGGGGCCAACGTCCTGACTTTC	CASGPYSGANVLTF
17	TRBV7-2	NA	TRBJ2-3	TRBD2	TGTGCCAGCAGCTTAGGTCCTAGCGGGAGGGTCACAGATACGCAGTATTTT	CASSLGPSGRVTDTQYF
18	TRBV24-1	NA	TRBJ2-6	TRBD1	TGTGCCACCAGTGATTTCGGGACAGGCAGCTCTGGGGCCAACGTCCTGACTTTC	CATSDFGTGSSGANVLTF
12	TRBV12-3/TRBV12-4	once	TRBJ2-1	TRBD1	TGTGCCAGCAGGCGATACAGGGGTGAGCAGTTCTTC	CASRRYRGEQFF
11	TRBV7-2	NA	TRBJ2-1	NA	TGTGCCAGCAGCAAGCGAAATGAGCAGTTCTTC	CASSKRNEQFF
16	TRBV4-3	NA	TRBJ2-7	TRBD2	TGCGCCAGCAGCCAAAGTAGCCTAGCGGGAGGCTACGAGCAGTACTTC	CASSQSSLAGGYEQYF
19	TRBV5-1	NA	TRBJ1-1	NA	TGCGCCATGGGCCGGGGTGACAAGGGCAGGGACAACATGAACACTGAAGCTTTCTTT	CAMGRGDKGRDNMNTEAFF
13	TRBV14	NA	TRBJ1-1	NA	TGTGCCAGCAGCCCCCTACCTAACACTGAAGCTTTCTTT	CASSPLPNTEAFF
11	TRBV29-1	NA	TRBJ1-2	NA	TGCAGCGTGGGGGAGGGCTATGGCTACACCTTC	CSVGEGYGYTF
16	TRBV10-3	NA	TRBJ1-4	TRBD1	TGTGCCATCAGTGCCGCTCAGGGGGTCACTAATGAAAAACTGTTTTTT	CAISAAQGVTNEKLFF
19	TRBV28	few	TRBJ1-5	TRBD1	TGTGCCAGCAGTACCCGACAGGGGGCCGTATTCCGCGGCAATCAGCCCCAGCATTTT	CASSTRQGAVFRGNQPQHF